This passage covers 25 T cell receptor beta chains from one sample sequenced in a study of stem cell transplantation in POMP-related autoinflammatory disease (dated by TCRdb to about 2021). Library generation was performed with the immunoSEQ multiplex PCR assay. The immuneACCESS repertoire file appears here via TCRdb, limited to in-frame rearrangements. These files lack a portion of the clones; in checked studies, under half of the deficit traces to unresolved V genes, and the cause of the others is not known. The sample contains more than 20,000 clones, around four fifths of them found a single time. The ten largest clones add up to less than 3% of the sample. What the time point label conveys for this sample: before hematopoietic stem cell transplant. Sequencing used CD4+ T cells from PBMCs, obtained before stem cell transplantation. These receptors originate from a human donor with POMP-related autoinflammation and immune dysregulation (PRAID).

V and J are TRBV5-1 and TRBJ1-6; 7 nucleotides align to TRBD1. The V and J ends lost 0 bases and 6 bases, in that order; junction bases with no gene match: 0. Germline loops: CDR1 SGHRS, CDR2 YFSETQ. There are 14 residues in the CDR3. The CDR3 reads CASSLGDSNSPLHF. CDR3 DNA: TGCGCCAGCAGCTTGGGGGACAGTAATTCACCCCTCCACTTT. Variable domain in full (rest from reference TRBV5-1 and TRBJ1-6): KAGVTQTPRYLIKTRGQQVTLSCSPISGHRSVSWYQQTPGQGLQFLFEYFSETQRNKGNFPGRFSGRQFSNSRSEMNVSTLELGDSALYLCASSLGDSNSPLHFGNGTRLTVT.

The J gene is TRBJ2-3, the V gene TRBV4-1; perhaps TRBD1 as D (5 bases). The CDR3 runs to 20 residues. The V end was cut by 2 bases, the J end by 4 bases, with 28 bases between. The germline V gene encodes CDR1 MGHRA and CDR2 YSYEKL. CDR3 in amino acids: CASSQQFKGKIGGFSDTQYF. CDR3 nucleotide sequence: TGCGCCAGCAGCCAACAATTTAAGGGGAAGATAGGTGGATTCTCAGATACGCAGTATTTT.

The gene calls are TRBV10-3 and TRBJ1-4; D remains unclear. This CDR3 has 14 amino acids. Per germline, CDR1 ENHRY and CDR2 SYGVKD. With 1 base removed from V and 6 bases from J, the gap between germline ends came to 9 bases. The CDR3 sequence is CAISEFSGDEKLFF. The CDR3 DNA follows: TGTGCCATCAGTGAGTTCAGCGGGGATGAAAAACTGTTTTTT.

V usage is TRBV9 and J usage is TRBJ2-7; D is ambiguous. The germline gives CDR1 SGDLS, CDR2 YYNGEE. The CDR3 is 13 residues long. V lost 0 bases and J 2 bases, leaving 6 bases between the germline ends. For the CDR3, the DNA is TGTGCCAGCAGCGTAGAGCCCACCTACGAGCAGTACTTC. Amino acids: CASSVEPTYEQYF.

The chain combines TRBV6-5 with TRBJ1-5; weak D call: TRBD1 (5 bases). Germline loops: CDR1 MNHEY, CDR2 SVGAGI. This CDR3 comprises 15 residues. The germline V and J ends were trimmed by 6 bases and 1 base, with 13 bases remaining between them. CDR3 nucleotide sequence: TGTGCCAGCAGCCCGGGACTCTTAAGCAATCAGCCCCAGCATTTT. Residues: CASSPGLLSNQPQHF.

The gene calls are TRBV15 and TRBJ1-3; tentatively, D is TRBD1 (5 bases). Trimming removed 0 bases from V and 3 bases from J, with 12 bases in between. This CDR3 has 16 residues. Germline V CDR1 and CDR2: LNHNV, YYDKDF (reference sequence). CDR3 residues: CATSREFDSLGNTIYF. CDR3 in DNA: TGTGCCACCAGCAGAGAGTTTGACAGCCTTGGAAACACCATATATTTT.

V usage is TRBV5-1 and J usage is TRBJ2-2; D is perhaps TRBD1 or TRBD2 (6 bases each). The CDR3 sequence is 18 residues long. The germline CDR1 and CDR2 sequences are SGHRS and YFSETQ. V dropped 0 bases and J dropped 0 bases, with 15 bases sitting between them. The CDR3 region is CASSLAGGHTANTGELFF. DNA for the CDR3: TGCGCCAGCAGCTTGGCCGGGGGACATACAGCGAACACCGGGGAGCTGTTTTTT.

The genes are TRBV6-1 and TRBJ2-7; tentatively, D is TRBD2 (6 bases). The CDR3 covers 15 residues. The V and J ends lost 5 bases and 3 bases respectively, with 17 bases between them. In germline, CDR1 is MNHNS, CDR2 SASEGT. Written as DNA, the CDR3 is TGTGCCAGCAGTTCTCGGGGTAGCGGCGGCTACGAGCAGTACTTC. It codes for CASSSRGSGGYEQYF.

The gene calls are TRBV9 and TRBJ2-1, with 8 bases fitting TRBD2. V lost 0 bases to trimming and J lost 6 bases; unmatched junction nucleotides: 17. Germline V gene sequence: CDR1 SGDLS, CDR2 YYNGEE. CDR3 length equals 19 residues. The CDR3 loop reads CASSVGIGRSGGWSNEQFF. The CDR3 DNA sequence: TGTGCCAGCAGCGTAGGGATAGGGCGAAGCGGGGGTTGGAGCAATGAGCAGTTCTTC.

CDR3 coding DNA: TGTGCCAGCTCACCAGGGGGCGGCACCGGGGAGCTGTTTTTT. Residues: CASSPGGGTGELFF. The chain joins TRBV18 to TRBJ2-2; possibly TRBD1 for D (6 bases). Trimming took 2 bases from V and 4 from J, leaving 8 bases between them. The germline V gene has CDR1 KGHSH and CDR2 LQKENI. The CDR3 runs to 14 residues.

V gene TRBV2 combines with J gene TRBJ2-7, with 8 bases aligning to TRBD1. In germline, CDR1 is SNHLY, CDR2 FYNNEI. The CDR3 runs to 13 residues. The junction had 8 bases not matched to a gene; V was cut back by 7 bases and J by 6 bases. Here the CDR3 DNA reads TGTGCCAGCACCAGGGGGCTTGGATTCGAGCAGTACTTC. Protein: CASTRGLGFEQYF.

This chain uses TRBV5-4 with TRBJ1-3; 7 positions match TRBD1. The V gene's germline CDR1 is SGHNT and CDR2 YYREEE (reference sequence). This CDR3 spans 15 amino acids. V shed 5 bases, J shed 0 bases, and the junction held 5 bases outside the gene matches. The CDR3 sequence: CASSRTGASGNTIYF. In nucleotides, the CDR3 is TGTGCCAGCAGTCGGACAGGTGCCTCTGGAAACACCATATATTTT.

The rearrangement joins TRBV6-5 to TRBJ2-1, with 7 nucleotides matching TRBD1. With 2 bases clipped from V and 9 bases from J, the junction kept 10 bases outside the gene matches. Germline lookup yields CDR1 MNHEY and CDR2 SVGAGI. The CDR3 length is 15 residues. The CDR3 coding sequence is TGTGCCAGCAGTTACGAGGGCAGGGGGTTTGGTGAGCAGTTCTTC. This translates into CASSYEGRGFGEQFF.

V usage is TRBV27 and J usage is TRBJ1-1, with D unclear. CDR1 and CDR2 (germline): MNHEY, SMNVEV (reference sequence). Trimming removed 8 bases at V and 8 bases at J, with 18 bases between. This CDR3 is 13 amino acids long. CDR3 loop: CASRLVGGFEAFF. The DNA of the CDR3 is TGTGCCAGCCGCTTAGTCGGAGGGTTCGAAGCTTTCTTT.

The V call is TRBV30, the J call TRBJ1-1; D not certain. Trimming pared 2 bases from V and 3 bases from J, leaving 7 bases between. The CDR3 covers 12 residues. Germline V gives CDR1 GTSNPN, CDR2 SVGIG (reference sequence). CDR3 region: CAWSRGHTEAFF. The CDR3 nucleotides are TGTGCCTGGAGTAGAGGTCACACTGAAGCTTTCTTT.

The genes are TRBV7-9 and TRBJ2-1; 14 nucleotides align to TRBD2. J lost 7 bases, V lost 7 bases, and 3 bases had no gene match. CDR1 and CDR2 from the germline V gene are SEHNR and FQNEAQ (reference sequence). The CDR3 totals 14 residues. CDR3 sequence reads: CASTGLAGGNEQFF. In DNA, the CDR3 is TGTGCCAGCACCGGACTAGCGGGAGGTAATGAGCAGTTCTTC.

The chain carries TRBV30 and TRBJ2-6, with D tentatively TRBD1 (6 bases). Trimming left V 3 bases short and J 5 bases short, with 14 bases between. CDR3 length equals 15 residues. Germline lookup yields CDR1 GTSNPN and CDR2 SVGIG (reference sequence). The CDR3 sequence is CAWRPPGTRANVLTF. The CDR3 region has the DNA TGTGCCTGGAGGCCTCCCGGGACAAGGGCCAACGTCCTGACTTTC. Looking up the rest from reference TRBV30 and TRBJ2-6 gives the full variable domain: SQTIHQWPATLVQPVGSPLSLECTVEGTSNPNLYWYRQAAGRGLQLLFYSVGIGQISSEVPQNLSASRPQDRQFILSSKKLLLSDSGFYLCAWRPPGTRANVLTFGAGSRLTVL.

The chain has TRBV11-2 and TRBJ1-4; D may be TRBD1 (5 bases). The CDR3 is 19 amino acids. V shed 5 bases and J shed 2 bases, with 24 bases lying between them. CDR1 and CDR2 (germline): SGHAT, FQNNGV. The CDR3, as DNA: TGTGCCAGCAGCGCGAGAATAGGGGCCCCAGGGACTACTAATGAAAAACTGTTTTTT. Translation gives CASSARIGAPGTTNEKLFF.

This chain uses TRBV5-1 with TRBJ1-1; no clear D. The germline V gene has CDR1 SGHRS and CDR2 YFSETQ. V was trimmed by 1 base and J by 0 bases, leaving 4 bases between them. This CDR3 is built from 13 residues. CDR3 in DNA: TGCGCCAGCAGCTTGCGACTGAACACTGAAGCTTTCTTT. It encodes CASSLRLNTEAFF.

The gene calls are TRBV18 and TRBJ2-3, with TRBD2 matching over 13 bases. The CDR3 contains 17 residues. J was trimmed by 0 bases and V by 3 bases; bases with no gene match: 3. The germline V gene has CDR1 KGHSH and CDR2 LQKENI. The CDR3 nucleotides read TGTGCCAGCTCACCCGGACTAGCGGGAGTTAGCACAGATACGCAGTATTTT. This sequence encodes CASSPGLAGVSTDTQYF. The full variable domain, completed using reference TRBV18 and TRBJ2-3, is NAGVMQNPRHLVRRRGQEARLRCSPMKGHSHVYWYRQLPEEGLKFMVYLQKENIIDESGMPKERFSAEFPKEGPSILRIQQVVRGDSAAYFCASSPGLAGVSTDTQYFGPGTRLTVL.

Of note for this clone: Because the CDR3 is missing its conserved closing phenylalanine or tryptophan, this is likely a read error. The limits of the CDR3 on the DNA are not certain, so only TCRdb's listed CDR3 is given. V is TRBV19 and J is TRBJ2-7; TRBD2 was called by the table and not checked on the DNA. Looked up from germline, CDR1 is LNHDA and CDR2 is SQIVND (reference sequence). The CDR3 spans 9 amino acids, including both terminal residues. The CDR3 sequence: CASTSGRLG.

The CDR3 region is CASSYAGADETQYF. The DNA of the CDR3 is TGTGCCAGCAGTTACGCGGGAGCGGACGAGACCCAGTACTTC. The J gene is TRBJ2-5, the V gene TRBV28; TRBD2 aligns across 7 bases. The trim removed 4 bases at V and 5 bases at J, leaving 7 bases unmatched. This CDR3 spans 14 amino acids. From germline, CDR1 is MDHEN and CDR2 SYDVKM.

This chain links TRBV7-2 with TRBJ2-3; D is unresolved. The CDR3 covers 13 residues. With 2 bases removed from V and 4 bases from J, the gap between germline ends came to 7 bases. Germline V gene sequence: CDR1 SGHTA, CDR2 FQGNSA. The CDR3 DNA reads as TGTGCCAGCAGCTTATACGAGGCAGATACGCAGTATTTT. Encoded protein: CASSLYEADTQYF.

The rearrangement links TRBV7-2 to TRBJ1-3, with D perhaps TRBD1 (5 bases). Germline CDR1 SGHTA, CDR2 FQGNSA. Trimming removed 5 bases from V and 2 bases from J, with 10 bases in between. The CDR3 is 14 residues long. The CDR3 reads CASSAQGPGNTIYF. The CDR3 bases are TGTGCCAGCAGCGCTCAGGGACCTGGAAACACCATATATTTT.

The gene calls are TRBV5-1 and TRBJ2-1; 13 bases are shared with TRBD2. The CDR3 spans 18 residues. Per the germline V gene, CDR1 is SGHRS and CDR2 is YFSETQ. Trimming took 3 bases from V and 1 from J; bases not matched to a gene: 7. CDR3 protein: CASSSRLAGGPSYNEQFF. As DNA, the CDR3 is TGCGCCAGCAGCTCCCGACTAGCGGGAGGCCCATCCTACAATGAGCAGTTCTTC.